This note documents a single T cell receptor beta chain sequence. Its binding antigen is unknown. Nothing much larger sits one base from this clone, and base qualities are not available. The record originates from a study of CD4 T cells in relation to SARS-CoV-2 and coronaviruses (dated by TCRdb to the early 2020s). With respect to the entire study: In the ViraFEST assay, PBMCs were grown with antigen for approximately 9 days, and TCR beta CDR3s were then sequenced to identify antigen-specific clonal expansions. Using patient-derived lymphoblastoid cell lines, the shared crossreactive spike epitopes were mapped to their HLA restriction. The Adaptive Biotechnologies TCR-sequencing kit was used for samples from a few pre-COVID donors and for the naive versus memory experiments, whereas the other data were Illumina-based. Expansion assays from other donors in the study were sequenced with a different, Illumina-based TCR-beta assay. At the level of individual TCR clonotypes, the study evaluated whether memory CD4+ T cells crossreact between the spike proteins of SARS-CoV-2 and those of common cold coronaviruses. An HIV-1 Nef peptide pool or a no-peptide culture served as the negative reference condition.

The CDR3 covers 15 residues, taking in both the cysteine and the phenylalanine. CDR3 DNA is the only sequence kept; it has 45 bases, read in frame from the first base. The germline V gene encodes CDR1 MGHRA and CDR2 YSYEKL. Cut back by 1 base and 6 bases, the V and J ends lie 15 bases apart. Libraries were made using the immunoSEQ multiplex PCR assay. The source study handled its data this way. Preprocessing removed nonproductive sequences and CDR3s not starting with C, not ending with F or W, or shorter than 7 amino acids. The MANAFEST web app identified antigen-specific clonotypes based on expansion compared with the reference and other culture wells. A clone was considered positive if significant expansion relative to the reference culture was observed in 2 of 3 replicate wells at an FDR below 0.05. A further requirement for positive clones was significant expansion compared with all other tandem wells, along with an odds ratio above 5. CDR3 homology was measured as pairwise Levenshtein distance, computed with the stringdist R package after trimming three terminal residues from each end. Imported from immuneACCESS, the table was reduced by TCRdb to in-frame sequences with V and J called. These copies leave out some clones; in studies compared against another copy, an unresolved V gene accounts for under half, and the cause of the remainder is not known. V, J and clone size are taken as reported in that table, and D and trimming were inferred from the DNA itself. This sample is represented by fewer than 20,000 clones; roughly four fifths of them were singletons. The ten largest clones represent 20% to 25% of the sample.

CD4+ T cells from unexposed donors were collected before the COVID-19 pandemic (2011-2018). Following 10 days of culture, the EasySep CD4+ T cell isolation kit was used to isolate CD4+ T cells. As cell number allowed, CD4+ T cells from unexposed donors were tested for reactivity to SARS-CoV-2 S and N and to four common cold coronavirus spike pools. Two million PBMCs per well were cultured in IMDM with approximately 4.5% human AB serum and 9.5 to 10 IU/ml IL-2. Half of the culture medium was replaced with fresh IL-2-containing medium on days 3 and 7. In general, triplicate replicate wells were used for every peptide culture condition. The leukapheresis product for the unexposed donors was obtained through commercial purchase. Ficoll-Paque PLUS gradient centrifugation was used to isolate PBMCs from either whole blood or leukapheresis product. PBMCs were either cryopreserved at -140 degrees C or used fresh in the expansion assay. The QIAamp Micro DNA Kit was used to extract genomic DNA from the CD4+ T cells.

Paper-wide results and their limitations: Since the crossreactivity analysis centred on spike protein, crossreactivity against other viral proteins was not assessed. No donor contributed both pre-pandemic and post-infection samples, which limited tracing the source of pre-existing responses. The study was constrained by small numbers of patients and of tested TCRs. Compared with monoreactive clones, crossreactive clones had significantly weaker SARS-CoV-2-driven expansion, a result consistent with antigenic imprinting. About 60% of donors had memory CD4+ clonotypes that crossrecognized SARS-CoV-2 and at least one common cold coronavirus spike.

This TCR derives from a human donor in good health. The sample taken for sequencing was CD4+ T cells from PBMCs, cultured in vitro. This chain joins TRBV4-1 to TRBJ1-2; a weak D assignment points to TRBD1 (5 bases agree). CDR3 reads: CASSQVGGSLDGYTF. The nucleotide sequence is given as TGCGCCAGCAGCCAAGTGGGGGGGAGTCTCGATGGCTACACCTTC.